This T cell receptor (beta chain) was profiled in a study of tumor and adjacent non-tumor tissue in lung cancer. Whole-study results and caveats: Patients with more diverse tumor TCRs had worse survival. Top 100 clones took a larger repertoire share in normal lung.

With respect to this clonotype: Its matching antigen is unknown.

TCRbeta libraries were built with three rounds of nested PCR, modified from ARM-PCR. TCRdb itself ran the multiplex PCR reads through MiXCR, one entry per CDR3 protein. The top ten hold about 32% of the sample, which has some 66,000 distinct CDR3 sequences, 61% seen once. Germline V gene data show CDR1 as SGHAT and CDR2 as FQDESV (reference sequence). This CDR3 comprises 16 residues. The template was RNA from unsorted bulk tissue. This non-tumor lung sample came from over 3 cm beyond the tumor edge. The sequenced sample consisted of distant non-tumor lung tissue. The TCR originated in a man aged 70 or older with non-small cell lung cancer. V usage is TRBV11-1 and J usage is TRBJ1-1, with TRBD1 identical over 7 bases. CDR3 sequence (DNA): TGTTCCATCAGCTTAGCGGACAGGCTGGGGGGCACTGAAGCTTTCTTT. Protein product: CSISLADRLGGTEAFF. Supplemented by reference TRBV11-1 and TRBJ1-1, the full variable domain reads EAEVAQSPRYKITEKSQAVAFWCDPISGHATLYWYRQILGQGPELLVQFQDESVVDDSQLPKDRFSAERLKGVDSTLKIQPAELGDSAMYLCSISLADRLGGTEAFFGQGTRLTVV.